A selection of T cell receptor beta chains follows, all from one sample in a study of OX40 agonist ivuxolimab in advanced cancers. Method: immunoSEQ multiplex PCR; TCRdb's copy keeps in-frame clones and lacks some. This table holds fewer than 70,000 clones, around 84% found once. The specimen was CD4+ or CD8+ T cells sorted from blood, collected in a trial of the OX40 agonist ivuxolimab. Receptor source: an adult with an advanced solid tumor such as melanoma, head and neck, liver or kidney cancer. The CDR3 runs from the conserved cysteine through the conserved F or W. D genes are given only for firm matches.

CASRGQGSSGADTQYF,TGCGCCAGCAGGGGACAGGGTAGTTCAGGCGCAGATACGCAGTATTTT,TRBJ2-3,16,TRBD1,TRBV4-1
CASSRSTGDANQPQHF,TGTGCCAGTAGTAGGAGCACAGGGGATGCCAATCAGCCCCAGCATTTT,TRBJ1-5,16,TRBD1,TRBV19
CASSKVPGQALQAKNIQYF,TGTGCCAGCAGTAAAGTACCGGGACAGGCCCTTCAAGCCAAAAACATTCAGTACTTC,TRBJ2-4,19,TRBD1,TRBV6-1
CASSQTATNEKLFF,TGTGCCAGCAGTCAGACAGCAACTAATGAAAAACTGTTTTTT,TRBJ1-4,14,-,TRBV7-9
CASSLTGGQSSYEQYF,TGCGCCAGCAGCTTGACAGGGGGCCAGAGCTCCTACGAGCAGTACTTC,TRBJ2-7,16,TRBD1,TRBV5-1
CASSSAGTGNEKLFF,TGTGCCAGCAGCTCTGCGGGGACAGGGAATGAAAAACTGTTTTTT,TRBJ1-4,15,TRBD1,TRBV11-2
CASSRGPRGNQPQHF,TGTGCCAGTAGCAGAGGACCTCGGGGCAATCAGCCCCAGCATTTT,TRBJ1-5,15,-,TRBV19
CASSQEQGFSTDTQYF,TGCGCCAGCAGCCAAGAACAGGGGTTTAGCACAGATACGCAGTATTTT,TRBJ2-3,16,TRBD1,TRBV4-3
CASKDRATTEAFF,TGTGCCAGCAAAGACAGGGCGACCACTGAAGCTTTCTTT,TRBJ1-1,13,TRBD1,TRBV7-3
CATRQGNNQPQHF,TGTGCCACCAGACAGGGCAACAATCAGCCCCAGCATTTT,TRBJ1-5,13,TRBD1,TRBV28
CASSPGTAYEQYF,TGTGCCAGCAGCCCGGGGACAGCTTACGAGCAGTACTTC,TRBJ2-7,13,TRBD1,TRBV5-6